The T cell receptor (beta chain) under discussion was sequenced for a study of brain T cells in children with intractable seizures. Findings and limits, study-wide: Patients' HCMV serostatus was unknown; virus specificity rests on CDR3 similarity alone.

Remarks on this clone: No antigen is known for it.

The repertoire was sequenced with immunoSEQ multiplex PCR; TCRdb's copy has only in-frame clones and lacks some. In the table there are 340,000 or so clones, about 94% of which are singletons. Time point reported: blood from clinic visit 5 months post-surgery; TSC patient then seizure free. Sequencing was limited to surgery cases with top T cell transcript signatures in brain tissue. The CDR3 is 11 residues long. V was cut by 3 bases and J by 4 bases, with 6 bases left in between. Germline loops: CDR1 GTSNPN, CDR2 SVGIG (reference sequence). The chain recombines TRBV30 with TRBJ2-5; no reliable D call. The sequence came from a boy younger than two with tuberous sclerosis and intractable seizures. The input for sequencing was peripheral blood, taken more than 4 months after surgery. CDR3 protein: CAWRHRETQYF. In nucleotides, the CDR3 is TGTGCCTGGAGACACAGAGAGACCCAGTACTTC.